This TCR beta chain was documented in a study of CD8+ T cells in alopecia areata. General study points: Many expanded lesional clones persisted during tofacitinib (in both scalp and blood).

Germline CDR1 reads GTSNPN; CDR2 reads SVGIG (reference sequence). V was clipped by 4 bases and J by 0 bases, with 9 bases between them. The CDR3 has 13 amino acids. About this clone: Its cognate antigen is unknown.

The treatment: oral pan-JAK inhibitor, 5-10 mg twice daily. As part of sample collection, lesional scalp punch biopsies and peripheral blood were taken from alopecia areata patients. It was cDNA, reverse transcribed from extracted RNA, that served as the sequencing template. Profiling relied on immunoSEQ multiplex PCR, and the TCRdb table lists in-frame clones only, not all of them. The sample has about 97,000 clones; 55% to 70% are singletons. This clonotype originated in a human donor with alopecia areata. The rearrangement uses TRBV30 and TRBJ1-2, with a weak D call TRBD1 (5 bases). Material: CD8+ T cells sorted from blood, obtained between weeks 55 and 65, from a patient treated with tofacitinib. The CDR3 coding sequence is TGTGCCTGGAAGGACACACCTAACTATGGCTACACCTTC. Translation gives CAWKDTPNYGYTF.